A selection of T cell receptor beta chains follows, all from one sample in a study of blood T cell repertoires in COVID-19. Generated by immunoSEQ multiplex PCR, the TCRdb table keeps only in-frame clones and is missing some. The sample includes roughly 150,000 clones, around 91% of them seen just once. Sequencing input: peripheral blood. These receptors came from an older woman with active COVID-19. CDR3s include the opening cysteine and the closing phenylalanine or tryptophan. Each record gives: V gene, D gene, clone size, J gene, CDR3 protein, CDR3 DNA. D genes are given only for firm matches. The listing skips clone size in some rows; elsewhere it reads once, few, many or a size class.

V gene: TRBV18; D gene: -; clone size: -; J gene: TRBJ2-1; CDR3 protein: CASSPPNRENEQFF; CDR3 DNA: TGTGCCAGCTCACCACCGAATCGCGAGAATGAGCAGTTCTTC
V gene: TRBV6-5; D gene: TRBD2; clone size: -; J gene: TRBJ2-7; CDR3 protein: CASWNSGSGDEQYF; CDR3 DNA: TGTGCCAGCTGGAATAGCGGGAGCGGCGACGAGCAGTACTTC
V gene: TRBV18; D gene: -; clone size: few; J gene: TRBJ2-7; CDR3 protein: CASSPLSYEQYF; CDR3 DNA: TGTGCCAGCTCACCCCTCTCCTACGAGCAGTACTTC
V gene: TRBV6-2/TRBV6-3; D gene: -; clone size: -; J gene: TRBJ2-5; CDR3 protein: CASSPAGIPGETQYF; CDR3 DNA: TGTGCCAGCAGTCCCGCGGGGATTCCGGGGGAGACCCAGTACTTC
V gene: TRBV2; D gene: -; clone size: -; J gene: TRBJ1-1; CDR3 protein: CASSPRIQGNAEAFF; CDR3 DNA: TGTGCCAGCAGCCCTCGGATCCAGGGGAACGCCGAAGCTTTCTTT
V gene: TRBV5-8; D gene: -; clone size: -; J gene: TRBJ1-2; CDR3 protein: CASNRAGSGGYTF; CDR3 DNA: TGTGCCAGCAATCGAGCGGGATCGGGAGGCTACACCTTC
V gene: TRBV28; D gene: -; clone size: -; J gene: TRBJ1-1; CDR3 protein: CASSFGQRNTEAFF; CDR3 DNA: TGTGCCAGCAGTTTCGGACAGCGGAACACTGAAGCTTTCTTT
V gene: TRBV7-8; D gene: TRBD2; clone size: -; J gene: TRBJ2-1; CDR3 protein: CASSFASSGRASYNEQFF; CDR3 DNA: TGTGCCAGCAGCTTTGCGTCTAGCGGGAGGGCCTCCTACAATGAGCAGTTCTTC
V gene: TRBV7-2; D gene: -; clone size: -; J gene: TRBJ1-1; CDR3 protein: CASSLVVREAFF; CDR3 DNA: TGTGCCAGCAGCTTAGTCGTCAGGGAAGCTTTCTTT
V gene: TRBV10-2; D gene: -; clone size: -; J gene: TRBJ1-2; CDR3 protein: CASSYGRNLNYGYTF; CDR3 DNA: TGCGCCAGCAGTTATGGCCGTAACCTTAACTATGGCTACACCTTC
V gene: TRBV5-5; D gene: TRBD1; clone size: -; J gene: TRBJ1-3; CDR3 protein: CASSPTGAVSGNTIYF; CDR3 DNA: TGTGCCAGCAGTCCGACAGGGGCGGTCTCTGGAAACACCATATATTTT
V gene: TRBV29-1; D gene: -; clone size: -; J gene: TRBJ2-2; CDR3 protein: CSVEDGLMGELFF; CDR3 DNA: TGCAGCGTTGAAGACGGACTGATGGGGGAGCTGTTTTTT
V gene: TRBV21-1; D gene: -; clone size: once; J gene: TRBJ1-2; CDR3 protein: CASRRGQAGGYTF; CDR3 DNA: TGTGCCAGCCGGCGAGGGCAGGCCGGTGGCTACACCTTC
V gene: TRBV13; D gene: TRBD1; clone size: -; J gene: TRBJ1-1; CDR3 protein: CASSLVGRGLGNTEAFF; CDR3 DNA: TGTGCCAGCAGCTTAGTAGGCAGGGGGCTTGGGAACACTGAAGCTTTCTTT
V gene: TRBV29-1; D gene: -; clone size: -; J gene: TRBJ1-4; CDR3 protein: CSVGGREPFNEKLFF; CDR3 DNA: TGCAGCGTCGGGGGTAGGGAGCCTTTTAATGAAAAACTGTTTTTT
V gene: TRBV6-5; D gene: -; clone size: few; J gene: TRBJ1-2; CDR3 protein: CASSFGNYGYTF; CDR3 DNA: TGTGCCAGCAGTTTCGGGAACTATGGCTACACCTTC
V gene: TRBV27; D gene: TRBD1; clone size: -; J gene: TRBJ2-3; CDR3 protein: CASSNRGLGTDTQYF; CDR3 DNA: TGTGCCAGCAGCAACAGGGGGCTGGGCACAGATACGCAGTATTTT
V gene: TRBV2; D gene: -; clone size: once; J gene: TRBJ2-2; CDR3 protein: CASTFLGQSAGELFF; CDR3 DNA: TGTGCCAGCACCTTTCTTGGACAGTCGGCCGGGGAGCTGTTTTTT
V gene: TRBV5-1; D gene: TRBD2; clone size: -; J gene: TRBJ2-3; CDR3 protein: CASSLGLAGGPISTDTQYF; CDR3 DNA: TGCGCCAGCAGCTTGGGACTAGCGGGAGGGCCGATTAGCACAGATACGCAGTATTTT
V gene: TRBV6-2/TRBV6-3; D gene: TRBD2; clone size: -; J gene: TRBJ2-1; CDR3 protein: CASSYSPSGRAYREQFF; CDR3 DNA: TGTGCCAGCAGTTACTCACCTAGCGGGAGGGCCTATAGGGAGCAGTTCTTC
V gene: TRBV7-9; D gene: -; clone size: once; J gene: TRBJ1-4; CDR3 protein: CASSFDSFKGEKLFF; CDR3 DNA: TGTGCCAGCAGCTTTGACAGTTTTAAAGGTGAAAAACTGTTTTTT
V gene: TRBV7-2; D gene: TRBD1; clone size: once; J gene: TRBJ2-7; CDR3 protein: CASSLPGTGKSYEQYF; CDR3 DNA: TGTGCCAGCAGCCTCCCCGGGACAGGGAAGTCCTACGAGCAGTACTTC
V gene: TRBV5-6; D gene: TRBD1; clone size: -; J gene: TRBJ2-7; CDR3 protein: CASSPRATGHRYEQYF; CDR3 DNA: TGTGCCAGCAGCCCAAGGGCGACAGGGCATCGTTACGAGCAGTACTTC
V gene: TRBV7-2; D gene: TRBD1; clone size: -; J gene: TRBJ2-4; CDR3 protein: CASSYRDRGSQNIQYF; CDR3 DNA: TGTGCCAGCAGCTACCGGGACAGGGGTAGCCAAAACATTCAGTACTTC
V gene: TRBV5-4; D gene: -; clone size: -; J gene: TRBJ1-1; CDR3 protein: CASSFSGAGQNTEAFF; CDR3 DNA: TGTGCCAGCAGCTTTAGTGGGGCCGGACAGAACACTGAAGCTTTCTTT
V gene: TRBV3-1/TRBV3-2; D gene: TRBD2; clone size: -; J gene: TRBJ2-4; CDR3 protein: CASSQAGTSGNIQYF; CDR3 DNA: TGTGCCAGCAGCCAAGCCGGGACTAGCGGAAACATTCAGTACTTC
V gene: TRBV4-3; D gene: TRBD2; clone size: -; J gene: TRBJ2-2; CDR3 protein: CASSPLAGANTGELFF; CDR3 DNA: TGCGCCAGCAGCCCGTTAGCGGGAGCGAACACCGGGGAGCTGTTTTTT
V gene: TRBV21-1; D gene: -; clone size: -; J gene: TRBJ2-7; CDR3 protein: CASSKELYEQYF; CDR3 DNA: TGTGCCAGCAGCAAAGAACTTTACGAGCAGTACTTC